This T cell receptor (beta chain) was obtained from a study of early stage breast cancer tumors. Notes on the study in general: Comparing each tissue with blood distinguished tumor from normal in most of the 16 patients.

Concerning this clone itself: Antigen: not known.

This CDR3 spans 14 amino acids. Trimming removed 6 bases from V and 6 bases from J, with 17 bases in between. Germline CDR1 reads SNHLY; CDR2 reads FYNNEI. Data came from immunoSEQ multiplex PCR; TCRdb stores just in-frame clones and leaves some out. The repertoire has over 15,000 clones, about 86% of them found once; the top ten carry under 2%. V is TRBV2 and J is TRBJ1-2; perhaps TRBD1 as D (6 bases). Sequencing was carried out using blood. The sequence was obtained from a person between 65 and 79 years old with breast cancer. CDR3 coding DNA: TGTGCCAGCAGGCGGACAGCTTCAGGGGATGGCTACACCTTC. It specifies CASRRTASGDGYTF.